This T cell receptor beta chain is drawn from a study of T-cell memory formation after mild COVID-19. Study-level findings and limits: Of the contracting clones, CD4+ ones lay mainly in CM and EM, and CD8+ ones in EMRA. Whereas later expanders leaned CD4+, clones contracting day 15 to 85 showed a balanced CD4/CD8 makeup.

TCRdb reprocessed the 5' RACE reads with MiXCR, giving one entry per CDR3 protein. Here the sample spans about half a million distinct CDR3 sequences, roughly 20% being singletons. This clonotype turned up a few times. Its target is unknown. Germline V gene lookup returns CDR1 GTSNPN and CDR2 SVGIG (reference sequence). This CDR3 region has 14 residues. V lost 4 bases and J lost 0, with 9 bases in between. The chain recombines TRBV30 with TRBJ2-2; D perhaps matches TRBD1 (6 bases). Sequencing used PBMCs or a T cell subset sorted from them (not recorded which). The TCR comes from an adult woman who had mild COVID-19 (a few samples of this study predate the infection). Cell type and time point are not known. CDR3 sequence reads: CAWTEGANTGELFF. DNA for the CDR3: TGTGCCTGGACCGAGGGGGCGAACACCGGGGAGCTGTTTTTT.